The clone carrying this T cell receptor beta chain appeared once. The antigen remains unidentified. It was cDNA, reverse transcribed from extracted RNA, that served as the sequencing template. Sequencing was performed with immunoSEQ multiplex PCR; in TCRdb, only in-frame clones are kept and a portion is missing. The sample holds about 69,000 clones, 50% to 75% seen once. This sample is part of a study of CD8+ T cells in alopecia areata. On the study more broadly: Treated patients received oral tofacitinib, 5 to 10 mg twice daily. Tofacitinib ran 6 to 18 months, followed by 6 months off drug.

Peripheral blood and lesional scalp punch biopsies came from alopecia areata patients. Study-wide points: It was lesional scalp, especially alopecia totalis/universalis, that showed higher clonality than normal scalp.

The source was CD8+ T cells sorted from blood, collected at week 0. This TCR derives from a human donor with alopecia areata.

For the CDR3, the DNA is TGTGCCAGCAGTTACGGGACTGAAGCTTTCTTT. Its translation: CASSYGTEAFF. This chain links TRBV6-5 with TRBJ1-1; no clear D. This CDR3 contains 11 residues. Trimming cost V 2 bases and J 5 bases, with 3 bases left between them. Germline CDR1 MNHEY, CDR2 SVGAGI.